This TCR beta chain came from a study of prognosis after radiotherapy for stage I lung cancer. Study details: Patients (about twelve men, about 6 women) were aged about 53 to 85, median approximately 74 years. Tumor types were squamous cell carcinoma in roughly 7 patients, adenocarcinoma in over 10.

Peripheral blood, 6 to 7.5 milliliters per draw, was collected at each of two time points. Overall study findings and caveats: Tumor specificity of the expanded TCR clones was not determined.

This clonotype has at least ten counts. Its specificity is unknown. It was by two-round multiplex PCR that TCR beta CDR3 was amplified from genomic DNA. The first round of PCR was done with primers that matched each TRBV and TRBJ gene. MiXCR was run by TCRdb on the multiplex PCR reads, yielding one entry per CDR3 protein. This table has about 30,000 distinct CDR3 sequences, about 43% appearing once. This TCR came from a donor over 45 with non-small cell lung cancer. The sample in question was PBMCs, obtained before or after stereotactic body radiation therapy (not recorded which).

In DNA form, the CDR3 reads TGTGCCAGCAGTTACAGTCGGCTTGGGCGGCCAAACACTGAAGCTTTCTTT. This gives the protein CASSYSRLGRPNTEAFF. This chain links TRBV6-5 with TRBJ1-1, with D uncertain. CDR3 size: 17 residues. V was clipped by 2 bases and J by 2 bases, with 18 bases between them. The germline gives CDR1 MNHEY, CDR2 SVGAGI.